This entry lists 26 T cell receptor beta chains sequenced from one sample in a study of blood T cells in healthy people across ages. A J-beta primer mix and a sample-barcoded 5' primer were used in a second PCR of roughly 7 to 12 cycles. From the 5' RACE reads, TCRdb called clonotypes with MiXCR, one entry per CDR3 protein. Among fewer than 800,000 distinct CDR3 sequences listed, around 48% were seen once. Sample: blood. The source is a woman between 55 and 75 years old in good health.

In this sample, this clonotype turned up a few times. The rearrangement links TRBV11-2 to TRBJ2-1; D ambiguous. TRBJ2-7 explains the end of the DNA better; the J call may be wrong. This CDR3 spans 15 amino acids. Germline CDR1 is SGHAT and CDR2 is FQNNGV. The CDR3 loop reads CASSFATSSYNEQYF. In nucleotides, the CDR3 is TGTGCCAGCAGCTTCGCCACGAGCTCCTACAATGAGCAGTACTTC.

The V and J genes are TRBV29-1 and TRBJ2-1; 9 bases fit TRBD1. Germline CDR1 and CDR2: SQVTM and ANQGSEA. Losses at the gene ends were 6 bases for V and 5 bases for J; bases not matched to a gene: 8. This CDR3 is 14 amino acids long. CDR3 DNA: TGCAGCGTGCGTGACAGGGGGTTTGACAATGAGCAGTTCTTC. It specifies CSVRDRGFDNEQFF.

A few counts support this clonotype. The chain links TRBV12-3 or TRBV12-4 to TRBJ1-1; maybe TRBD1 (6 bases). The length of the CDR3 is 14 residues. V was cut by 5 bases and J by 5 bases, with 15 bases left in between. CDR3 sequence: CASSLQGRETEAFF. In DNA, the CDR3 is TGTGCCAGCAGTCTCCAGGGGAGAGAAACTGAAGCTTTCTTT.

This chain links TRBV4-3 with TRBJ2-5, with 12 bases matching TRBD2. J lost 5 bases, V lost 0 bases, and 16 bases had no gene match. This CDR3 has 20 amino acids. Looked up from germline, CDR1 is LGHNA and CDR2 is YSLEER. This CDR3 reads CASSQEPLAGGPPLQETQYF. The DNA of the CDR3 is TGCGCCAGCAGCCAAGAACCGCTAGCGGGAGGGCCCCCCCTCCAGGAGACCCAGTACTTC.

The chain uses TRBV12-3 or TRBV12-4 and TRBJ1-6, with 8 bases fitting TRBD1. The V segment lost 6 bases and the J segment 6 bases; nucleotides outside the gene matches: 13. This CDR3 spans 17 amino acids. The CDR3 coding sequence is TGTGCCAGCAGAGCCGGACAGGGAATTGTTGGTAATTCACCCCTCCACTTT. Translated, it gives CASRAGQGIVGNSPLHF.

DNA of the CDR3: TGTGCCAGCAGTTTACTGGACAGATGGAGTGGCTACACCTTC. As protein: CASSLLDRWSGYTF. The chain uses TRBV27 and TRBJ1-2, with TRBD1 as a possible D gene (6 bases). Germline CDR1 and CDR2: MNHEY and SMNVEV (reference sequence). V lost 2 bases and J 7 bases, leaving 14 bases between the germline ends. CDR3 length: 14 residues.

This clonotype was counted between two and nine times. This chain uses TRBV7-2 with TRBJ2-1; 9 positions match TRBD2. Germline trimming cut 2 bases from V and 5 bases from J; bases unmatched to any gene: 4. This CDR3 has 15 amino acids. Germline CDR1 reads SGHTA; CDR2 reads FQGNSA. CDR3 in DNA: TGTGCCAGCAGCTTAACGCTAGCGGGGCACAATGAGCAGTTCTTC. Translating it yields CASSLTLAGHNEQFF. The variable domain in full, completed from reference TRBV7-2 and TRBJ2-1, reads GAGVSQSPSNKVTEKGKDVELRCDPISGHTALYWYRQSLGQGLEFLIYFQGNSAPDKSGLPSDRFSAERTGGSVSTLTIQRTQQEDSAVYLCASSLTLAGHNEQFFGPGTRLTVL.

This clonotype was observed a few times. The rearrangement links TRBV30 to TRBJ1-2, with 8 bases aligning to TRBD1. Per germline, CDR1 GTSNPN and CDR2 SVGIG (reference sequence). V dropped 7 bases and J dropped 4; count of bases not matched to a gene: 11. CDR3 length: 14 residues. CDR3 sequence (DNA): TGTGCCTCACTGACAGGGGCCTTAGGCTATGGCTACACCTTC. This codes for CASLTGALGYGYTF.

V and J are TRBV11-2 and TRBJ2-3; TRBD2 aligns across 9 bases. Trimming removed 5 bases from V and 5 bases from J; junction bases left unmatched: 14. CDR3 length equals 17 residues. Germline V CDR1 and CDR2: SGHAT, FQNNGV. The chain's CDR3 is CASSPGLAEPYLDTQYF. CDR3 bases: TGTGCCAGCAGCCCGGGACTAGCCGAGCCCTATTTAGATACGCAGTATTTT.

For the CDR3, the DNA is TGCAGTAGGATGCCTGGCACAGATACGCAGTATTTT. Amino acid sequence: CSRMPGTDTQYF. The chain is built from TRBV20-1 and TRBJ2-3, with no clear D. Per germline, CDR1 DFQATT and CDR2 SNEGSKA (reference sequence). This CDR3 is built from 12 residues. V was pared by 8 bases and J by 1 base, with 10 bases between.

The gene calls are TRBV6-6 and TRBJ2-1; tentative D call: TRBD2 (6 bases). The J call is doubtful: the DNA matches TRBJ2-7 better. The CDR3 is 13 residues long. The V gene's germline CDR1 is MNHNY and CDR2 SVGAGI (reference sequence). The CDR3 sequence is CASNRDSYNEQYF. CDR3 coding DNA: TGTGCCAGCAATAGGGACTCCTACAATGAGCAGTACTTC.

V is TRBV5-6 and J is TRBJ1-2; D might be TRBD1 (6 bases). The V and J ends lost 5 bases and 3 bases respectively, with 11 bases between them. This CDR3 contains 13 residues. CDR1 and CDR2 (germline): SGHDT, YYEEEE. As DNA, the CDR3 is TGTGCCAGCAGGGTCCGACAGGACTATGGCTACACCTTC. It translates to CASRVRQDYGYTF.

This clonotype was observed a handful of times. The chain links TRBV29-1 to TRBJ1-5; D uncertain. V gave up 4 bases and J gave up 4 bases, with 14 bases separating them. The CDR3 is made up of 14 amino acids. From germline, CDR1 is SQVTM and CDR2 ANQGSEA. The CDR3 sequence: CSVGGDGSNQPQHF. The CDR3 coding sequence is TGCAGCGTTGGGGGTGACGGATCGAATCAGCCCCAGCATTTT.

This CDR3 is CASSSQGATYTGELFF. CDR3 coding DNA: TGCGCCAGCAGCTCACAGGGGGCTACGTATACCGGGGAGCTGTTTTTT. J is TRBJ2-2 and V is TRBV5-1; 9 bases align to TRBD1. Germline values: CDR1 SGHRS, CDR2 YFSETQ. The CDR3 runs to 16 residues. J gave up 5 bases and V 3 bases, and 8 bases lay outside the gene matches.

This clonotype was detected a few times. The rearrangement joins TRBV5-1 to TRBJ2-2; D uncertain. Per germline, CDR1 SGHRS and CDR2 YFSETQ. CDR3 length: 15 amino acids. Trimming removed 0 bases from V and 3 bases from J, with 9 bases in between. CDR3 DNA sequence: TGCGCCAGCAGCTTGGGTCAGTTCTACACCGGGGAGCTGTTTTTT. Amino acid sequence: CASSLGQFYTGELFF.

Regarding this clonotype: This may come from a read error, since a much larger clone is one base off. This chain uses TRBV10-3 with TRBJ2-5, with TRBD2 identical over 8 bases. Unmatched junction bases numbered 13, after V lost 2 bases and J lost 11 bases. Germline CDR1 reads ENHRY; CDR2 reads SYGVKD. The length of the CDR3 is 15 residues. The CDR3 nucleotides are TGTGCCATCAGTGAGGAGGACGGGAGGGCCAATGAGCAGTACTTC. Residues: CAISEEDGRANEQYF.

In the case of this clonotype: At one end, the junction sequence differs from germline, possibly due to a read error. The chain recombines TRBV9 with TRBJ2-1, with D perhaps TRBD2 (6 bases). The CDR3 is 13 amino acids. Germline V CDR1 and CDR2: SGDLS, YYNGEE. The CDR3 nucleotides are TGTGTCAGCAGCGTGGAGGGATATAATGAGCAGTTCTTC. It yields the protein CVSSVEGYNEQFF.

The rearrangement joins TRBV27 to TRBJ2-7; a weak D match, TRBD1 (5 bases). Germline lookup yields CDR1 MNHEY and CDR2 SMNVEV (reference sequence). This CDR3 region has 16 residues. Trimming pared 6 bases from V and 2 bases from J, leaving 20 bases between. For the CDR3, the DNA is TGTGCCAGCAGGTCCTACCATCAGGGATCCCCCTACGAGCAGTACTTC. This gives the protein CASRSYHQGSPYEQYF.

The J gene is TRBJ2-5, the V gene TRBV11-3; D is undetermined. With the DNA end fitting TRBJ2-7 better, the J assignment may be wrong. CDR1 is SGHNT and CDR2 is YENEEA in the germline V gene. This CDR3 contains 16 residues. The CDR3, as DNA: TGTGCCAGCAGCCTAACCCCGGCCCCTCTTGGGTCCGAGCAGTACTTC. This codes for CASSLTPAPLGSEQYF.

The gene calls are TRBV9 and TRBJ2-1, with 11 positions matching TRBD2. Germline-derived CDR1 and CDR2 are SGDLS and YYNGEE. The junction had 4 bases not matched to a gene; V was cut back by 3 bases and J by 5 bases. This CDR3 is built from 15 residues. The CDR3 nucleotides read TGTGCCAGCAGCGGAACTAGCGGGAGAAACAATGAGCAGTTCTTC. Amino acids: CASSGTSGRNNEQFF.

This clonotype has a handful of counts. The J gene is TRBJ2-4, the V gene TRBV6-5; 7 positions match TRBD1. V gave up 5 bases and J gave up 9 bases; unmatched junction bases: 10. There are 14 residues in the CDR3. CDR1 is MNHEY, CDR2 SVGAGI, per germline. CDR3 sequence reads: CASSPTGVGGIQYF. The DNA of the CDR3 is TGTGCCAGCAGTCCCACAGGGGTCGGAGGCATTCAGTACTTC.

The DNA for the CDR3 is TGTGCCAGCAGCGCCCAGGGGGGCATCGATGGCTACACCTTC. Amino acid sequence: CASSAQGGIDGYTF. V gene TRBV9 combines with J gene TRBJ1-2; 7 bases agree with TRBD1. Trimming took 3 bases from V and 6 from J; bases not matched to a gene: 8. This CDR3 spans 14 amino acids. Germline-derived CDR1 and CDR2 are SGDLS and YYNGEE.

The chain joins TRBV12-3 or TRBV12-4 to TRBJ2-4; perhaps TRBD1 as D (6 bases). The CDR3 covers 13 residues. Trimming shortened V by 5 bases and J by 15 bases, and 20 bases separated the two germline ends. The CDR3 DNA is TGTGCCAGCAGTATCGATGGGGGACACGAGCGGTACTTC. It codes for CASSIDGGHERYF.

DNA of the CDR3: TGTGCCGGCACTTACGGGGCCTCTGGGGCCAACGTCCTGACTTTC. Residues: CAGTYGASGANVLTF. The chain couples TRBV12-3 or TRBV12-4 to TRBJ2-6; possibly TRBD1 or TRBD2 for D (5 bases each). The V end was cut by 11 bases, the J end by 0 bases, with 14 bases between. The CDR3 totals 15 residues.

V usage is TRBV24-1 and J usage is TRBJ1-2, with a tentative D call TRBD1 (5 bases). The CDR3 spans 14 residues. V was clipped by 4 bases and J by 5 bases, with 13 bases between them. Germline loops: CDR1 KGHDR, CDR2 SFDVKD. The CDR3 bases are TGTGCCACCAGTGACGCGGGACCGGCTTATGGCTACACCTTC. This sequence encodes CATSDAGPAYGYTF.

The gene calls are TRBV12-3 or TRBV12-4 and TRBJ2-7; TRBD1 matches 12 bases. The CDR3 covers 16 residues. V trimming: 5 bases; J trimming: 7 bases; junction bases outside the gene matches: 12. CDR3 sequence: CASSIIPGQGAWEQYF. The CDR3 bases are TGTGCCAGCAGTATAATTCCGGGACAGGGGGCTTGGGAGCAGTACTTC.